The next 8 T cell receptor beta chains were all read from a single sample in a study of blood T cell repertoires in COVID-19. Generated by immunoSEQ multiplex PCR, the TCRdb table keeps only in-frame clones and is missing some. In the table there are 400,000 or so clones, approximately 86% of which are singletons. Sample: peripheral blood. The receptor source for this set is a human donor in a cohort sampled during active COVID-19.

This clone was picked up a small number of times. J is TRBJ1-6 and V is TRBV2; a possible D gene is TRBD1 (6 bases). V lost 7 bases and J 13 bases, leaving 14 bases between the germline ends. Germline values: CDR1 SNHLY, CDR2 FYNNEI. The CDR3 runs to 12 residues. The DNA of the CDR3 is TGTGCCAGCAACAGGGAGGGGGTTCCCCTCCACTTT. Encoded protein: CASNREGVPLHF.

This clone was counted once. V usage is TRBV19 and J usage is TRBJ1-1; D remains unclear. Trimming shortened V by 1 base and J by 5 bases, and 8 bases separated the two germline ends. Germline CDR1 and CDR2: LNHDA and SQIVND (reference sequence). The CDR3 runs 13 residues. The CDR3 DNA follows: TGTGCCAGTAGTATAGGTCCGGGGACTGAAGCTTTCTTT. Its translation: CASSIGPGTEAFF.

The CDR3 loop is CAIRDMNTEAFF. DNA for the CDR3: TGTGCCATCCGAGACATGAACACTGAAGCTTTCTTT. The chain combines TRBV10-3 with TRBJ1-1; no clear D. The germline CDR1 and CDR2 sequences are ENHRY and SYGVKD. The V end was cut by 8 bases, the J end by 0 bases, with 7 bases between. This CDR3 is built from 12 residues.

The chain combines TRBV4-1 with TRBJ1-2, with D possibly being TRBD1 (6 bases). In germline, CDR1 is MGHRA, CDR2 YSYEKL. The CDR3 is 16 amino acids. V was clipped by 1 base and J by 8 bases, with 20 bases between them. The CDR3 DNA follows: TGCGCCAGCAGCCAAGGGCTCCAGGGGAGTCGGAAGGGCTACACCTTC. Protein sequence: CASSQGLQGSRKGYTF.

This CDR3 reads CASKIFGGFPQPQHF. The CDR3 DNA reads as TGTGCCAGCAAAATTTTTGGGGGGTTCCCACAGCCCCAGCATTTT. The genes are TRBV7-2 and TRBJ1-5; TRBD1 might be the D (5 bases). The germline V and J ends were trimmed by 7 bases and 7 bases, with 20 bases remaining between them. The CDR3 extends over 15 amino acids. Germline V gene sequence: CDR1 SGHTA, CDR2 FQGNSA.

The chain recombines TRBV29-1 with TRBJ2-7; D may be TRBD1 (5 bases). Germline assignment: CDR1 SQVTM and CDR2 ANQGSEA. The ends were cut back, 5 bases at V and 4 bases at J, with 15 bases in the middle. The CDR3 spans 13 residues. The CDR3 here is CSVTGGSRYEQYF. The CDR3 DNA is TGCAGCGTTACAGGCGGCTCAAGATACGAGCAGTACTTC.

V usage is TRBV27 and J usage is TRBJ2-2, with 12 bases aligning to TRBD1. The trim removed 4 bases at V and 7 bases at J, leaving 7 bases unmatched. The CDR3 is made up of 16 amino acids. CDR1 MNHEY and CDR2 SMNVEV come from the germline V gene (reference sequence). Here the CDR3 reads CASSWGTGGYGGELFF. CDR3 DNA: TGTGCCAGCAGTTGGGGGACAGGGGGCTATGGCGGGGAGCTGTTTTTT.

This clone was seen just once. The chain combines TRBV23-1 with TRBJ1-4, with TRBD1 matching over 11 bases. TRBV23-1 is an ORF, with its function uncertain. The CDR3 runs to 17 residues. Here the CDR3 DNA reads TGCGCTACGGGGGACAGGGGGAGCGATGCAACTAATGAAAAACTGTTTTTT. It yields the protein CATGDRGSDATNEKLFF.